Presented here are 17 T cell receptor beta chains from one specimen sequenced in a study of T cells after yellow fever vaccination. MiXCR was run by TCRdb on the 5' RACE reads, yielding one entry per CDR3 protein. Of 150,000 to 200,000 distinct CDR3 sequences in the sample, 9.3% were seen once. The material sequenced was CD8+ T cells sorted from PBMCs, taken 45 days after the yellow fever booster vaccination. The receptors were sampled from a man aged 18 to 29 who received the YFV17D yellow fever vaccine.

This clonotype has ten or more counts. The rearrangement links TRBV24-1 to TRBJ2-2; 9 bases align to TRBD1. The germline V gene encodes CDR1 KGHDR and CDR2 SFDVKD. The CDR3 covers 15 residues. V was pared by 2 bases and J by 5 bases, with 2 bases of the junction left unmatched. The CDR3 sequence: CATSDSGQGTGELFF. CDR3 in DNA: TGTGCCACCAGTGATTCGGGACAGGGTACCGGGGAGCTGTTTTTT.

This chain uses TRBV7-9 with TRBJ2-7, with 8 bases matching TRBD1. The CDR3 runs to 12 residues. Trimming took 5 bases from V and 7 from J; bases not matched to a gene: 4. The germline CDR1 and CDR2 sequences are SEHNR and FQNEAQ (reference sequence). The CDR3 protein is CASSRGQEEQYV. In DNA, the CDR3 is TGTGCCAGCAGCCGGGGACAGGAAGAGCAGTACGTC.

The chain uses TRBV29-1 and TRBJ2-5, with 8 bases lining up with TRBD1. This CDR3 is built from 13 residues. Trimming at V came to 3 bases and at J to 5 bases, leaving 5 bases not matched to a gene. Germline CDR1 and CDR2: SQVTM and ANQGSEA. CDR3 region: CSVEDREEETQYF. The CDR3 DNA reads as TGCAGCGTTGAGGACAGGGAGGAGGAGACCCAGTACTTC. The complete variable domain, with remaining parts taken from reference TRBV29-1 and TRBJ2-5, reads SAVISQKPSRDICQRGTSLTIQCQVDSQVTMMFWYRQQPGQSLTLIATANQGSEATYESGFVIDKFPISRPNLTFSTLTVSNMSPEDSSIYLCSVEDREEETQYFGPGTRLLVL.

V and J are TRBV6-6 and TRBJ2-7; the D gene is possibly TRBD1 (6 bases). V was cut by 0 bases and J by 5 bases, with 14 bases left in between. The CDR3 contains 15 residues. The germline V gene has CDR1 MNHNY and CDR2 SVGAGI (reference sequence). CDR3 sequence: CASSYSRQGIHEQYF. CDR3 DNA: TGTGCCAGCAGTTACTCTCGCCAGGGGATCCACGAGCAGTACTTC.

The chain has TRBV4-3 and TRBJ2-6, with D tentatively TRBD1 or TRBD2 (5 bases each). CDR1 LGHNA and CDR2 YSLEER come from the germline V gene. V was shortened by 0 bases and J by 0 bases, with 9 bases between the two germline ends. This CDR3 has 17 amino acids. CDR3 in DNA: TGCGCCAGCAGCCAAGATGGGGGATACTCTGGGGCCAACGTCCTGACTTTC. Amino acid sequence: CASSQDGGYSGANVLTF.

The rearrangement uses TRBV7-2 and TRBJ2-3; TRBD2 matches 10 bases. This CDR3 contains 15 residues. Trimming removed 5 bases from V and 2 bases from J; junction bases left unmatched: 4. Germline CDR1 reads SGHTA; CDR2 reads FQGNSA. CDR3 coding DNA: TGTGCCAGCAGCCTTAGCGGGGGGTTCACAGATACGCAGTATTTT. This sequence encodes CASSLSGGFTDTQYF.

The chain joins TRBV9 to TRBJ1-3; 8 bases line up with TRBD1. V was clipped by 3 bases and J by 2 bases; unmatched bases: 7. This CDR3 region has 16 residues. Germline CDR1 and CDR2: SGDLS and YYNGEE. The CDR3 protein is CASSARTGLAGNTIYF. The CDR3 nucleotides read TGTGCCAGCAGCGCCCGGACAGGGTTAGCTGGAAACACCATATATTTT. Based on the CDR3 plus reference TRBV9 and TRBJ1-3, the full variable domain is DSGVTQTPKHLITATGQRVTLRCSPRSGDLSVYWYQQSLDQGLQFLIQYYNGEERAKGNILERFSAQQFPDLHSELNLSSLELGDSALYFCASSARTGLAGNTIYFGEGSWLTVV.

This clonotype came up a few times. V gene TRBV19 combines with J gene TRBJ2-6; D is ambiguous. V was clipped by 3 bases and J by 2 bases, with 8 bases between them. The CDR3 totals 15 residues. Germline lookup yields CDR1 LNHDA and CDR2 SQIVND (reference sequence). CDR3 nucleotide sequence: TGTGCCAGTAGTATCGTTACCGCTGGGGCCAACGTCCTGACTTTC. Its translation: CASSIVTAGANVLTF.

There are a few counts of this clonotype. The chain couples TRBV15 to TRBJ2-1; tentatively, D is TRBD2 (6 bases). Trimming took off 5 bases at V and 0 bases at J, with 8 bases between the two ends. The CDR3 loop spans 14 amino acids. The V gene's germline CDR1 is LNHNV and CDR2 YYDKDF (reference sequence). In DNA, the CDR3 is TGTGCCACCAGCGGAGGGCCCTCCTACAATGAGCAGTTCTTC. This gives the protein CATSGGPSYNEQFF.

This clonotype was seen more than once but under ten times. The chain recombines TRBV23-1 with TRBJ2-7; D gene ambiguous. TRBV23-1 is filed as an ORF, its function uncertain. V lost 3 bases and J lost 1, with 13 bases in between. The CDR3 consists of 15 residues. The CDR3 sequence is CASSHLHRRSYEQYF. The CDR3 DNA follows: TGCGCCAGCAGTCACTTGCACCGAAGATCCTACGAGCAGTACTTC.

This clonotype has just a few counts. CDR3 amino acids: CASSQWNGQETQYF. For the CDR3, the DNA is TGCGCCAGCAGCCAATGGAACGGGCAAGAGACCCAGTACTTC. V is TRBV4-1 and J is TRBJ2-5; D ambiguous. V was clipped by 2 bases and J by 2 bases, with 9 bases between them. Germline V gene data show CDR1 as MGHRA and CDR2 as YSYEKL. The CDR3 totals 14 residues.

V usage is TRBV29-1 and J usage is TRBJ1-1; 7 positions agree with TRBD1. The trim removed 3 bases at V and 2 bases at J, leaving 3 bases unmatched. The CDR3 totals 13 residues. Germline V gene data show CDR1 as SQVTM and CDR2 as ANQGSEA. The chain's CDR3 is CSVDQGVNTEAFF. As DNA, the CDR3 is TGCAGCGTTGACCAGGGGGTCAACACTGAAGCTTTCTTT.

This clonotype was picked up many times. The genes are TRBV6-2 or TRBV6-3 and TRBJ2-5, with a possible D match to TRBD2 (5 bases). The V end lost 6 bases, the J end lost 5 bases, and 7 bases lay between the germline ends. Per the germline V gene, CDR1 is MNHEY and CDR2 is SVGEGT. The CDR3 runs 11 residues. CDR3 sequence: CASRLGETQYF. CDR3 DNA sequence: TGTGCCAGCAGACTAGGGGAGACCCAGTACTTC.

This sequence joins TRBV7-9 and TRBJ2-1; D remains ambiguous. Germline V gives CDR1 SEHNR, CDR2 FQNEAQ (reference sequence). This CDR3 has 14 amino acids. The V end was cut by 0 bases, the J end by 5 bases, with 8 bases between. The CDR3, as DNA: TGTGCCAGCAGCTTAGCCCTAGAGGACAATGAGCAGTTCTTC. Its protein is CASSLALEDNEQFF.

This clonotype was recorded a few times. The V call is TRBV7-8, the J call TRBJ2-5; possibly TRBD2 for D (6 bases). Germline-derived CDR1 and CDR2 are SGHVS and FQNEAQ. Trimming stripped 8 bases from V and 4 bases from J, with 17 bases between. The CDR3 length is 14 residues. The CDR3 DNA sequence: TGTGCCAGCGTAGGGACTCGAATTATAGAGACCCAGTACTTC. It translates to CASVGTRIIETQYF.

This clonotype was recorded a few times. The chain uses TRBV20-1 and TRBJ1-2; no clear D gene. Germline V gene lookup returns CDR1 DFQATT and CDR2 SNEGSKA (reference sequence). The CDR3 has 14 amino acids. CDR3 sequence (DNA): TGCAGCGTGGTACAGCGCTCTGGGGACTATGGCTACACCTTC. This codes for CSVVQRSGDYGYTF.

This clonotype was counted between two and nine times. The gene calls are TRBV3-1 and TRBJ1-2; D not certain. The CDR3 covers 13 residues. Trimming left V 2 bases short and J 7 bases short, with 11 bases between. From germline, CDR1 is LGHDT and CDR2 YNNKEL (reference sequence). CDR3: CASSQWTAGGYTF. The DNA for the CDR3 is TGTGCCAGCAGCCAATGGACGGCCGGTGGCTACACCTTC.